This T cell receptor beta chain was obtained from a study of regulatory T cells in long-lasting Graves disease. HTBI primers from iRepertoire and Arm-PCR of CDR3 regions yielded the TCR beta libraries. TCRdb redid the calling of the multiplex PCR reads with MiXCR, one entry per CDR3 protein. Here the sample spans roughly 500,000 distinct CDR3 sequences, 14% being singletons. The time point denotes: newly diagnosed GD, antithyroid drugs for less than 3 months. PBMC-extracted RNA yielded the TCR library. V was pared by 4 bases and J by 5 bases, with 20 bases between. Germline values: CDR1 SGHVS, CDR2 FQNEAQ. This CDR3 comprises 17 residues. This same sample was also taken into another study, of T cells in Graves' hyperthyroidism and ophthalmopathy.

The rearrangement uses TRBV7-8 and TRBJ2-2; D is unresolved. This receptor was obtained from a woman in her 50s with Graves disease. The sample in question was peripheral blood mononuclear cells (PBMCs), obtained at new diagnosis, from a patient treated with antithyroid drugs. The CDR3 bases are TGTGCCAGCAGCTATAACCCAGCCAGAGTCGGGACCGGGGAGCTGTTTTTT. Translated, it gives CASSYNPARVGTGELFF.